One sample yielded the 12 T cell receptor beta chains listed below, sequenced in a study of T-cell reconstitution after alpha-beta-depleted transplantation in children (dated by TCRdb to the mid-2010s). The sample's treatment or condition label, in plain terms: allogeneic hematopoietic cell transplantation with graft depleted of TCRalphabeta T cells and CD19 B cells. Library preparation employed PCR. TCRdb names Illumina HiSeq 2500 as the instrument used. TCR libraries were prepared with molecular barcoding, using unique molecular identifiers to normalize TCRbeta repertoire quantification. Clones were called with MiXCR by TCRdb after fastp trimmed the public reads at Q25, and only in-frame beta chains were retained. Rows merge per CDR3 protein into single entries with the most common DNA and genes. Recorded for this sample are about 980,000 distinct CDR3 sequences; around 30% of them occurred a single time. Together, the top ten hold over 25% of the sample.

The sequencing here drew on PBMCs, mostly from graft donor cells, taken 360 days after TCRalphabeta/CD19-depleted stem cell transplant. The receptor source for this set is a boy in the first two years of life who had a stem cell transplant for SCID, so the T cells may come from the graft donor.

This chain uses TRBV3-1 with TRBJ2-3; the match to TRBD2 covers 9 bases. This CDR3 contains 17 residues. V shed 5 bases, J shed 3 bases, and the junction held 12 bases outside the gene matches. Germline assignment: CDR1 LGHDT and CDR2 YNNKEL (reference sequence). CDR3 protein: CASSVGSRGGETDTQYF. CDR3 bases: TGTGCCAGCAGCGTAGGTTCGCGGGGGGGTGAGACAGATACGCAGTATTTT.

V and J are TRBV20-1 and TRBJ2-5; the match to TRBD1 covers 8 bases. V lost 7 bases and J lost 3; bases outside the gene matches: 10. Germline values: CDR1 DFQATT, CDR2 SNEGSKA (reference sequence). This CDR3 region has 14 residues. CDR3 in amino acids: CSVSRGQGEETQYF. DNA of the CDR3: TGCAGTGTCTCGCGCGGACAGGGAGAAGAGACCCAGTACTTC.

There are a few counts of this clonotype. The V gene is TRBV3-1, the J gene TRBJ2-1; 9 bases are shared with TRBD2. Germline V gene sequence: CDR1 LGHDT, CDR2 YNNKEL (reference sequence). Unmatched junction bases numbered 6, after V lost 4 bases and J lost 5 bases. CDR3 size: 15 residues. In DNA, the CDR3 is TGTGCCAGCAGCCGGCTACCTAGCGGGGACAATGAGCAGTTCTTC. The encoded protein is CASSRLPSGDNEQFF.

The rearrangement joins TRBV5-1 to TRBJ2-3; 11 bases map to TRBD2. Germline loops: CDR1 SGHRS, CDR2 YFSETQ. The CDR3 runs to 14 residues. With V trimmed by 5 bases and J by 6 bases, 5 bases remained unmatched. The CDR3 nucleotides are TGCGCCAGCAGGCTAGCGGGGGGCCGTGATACGCAGTATTTT. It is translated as CASRLAGGRDTQYF.

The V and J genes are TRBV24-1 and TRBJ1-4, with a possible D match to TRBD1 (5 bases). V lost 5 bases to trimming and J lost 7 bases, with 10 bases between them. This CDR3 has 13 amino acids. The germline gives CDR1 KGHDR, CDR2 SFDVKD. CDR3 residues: CATSGDHSEKLFF. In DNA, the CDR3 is TGTGCCACCAGTGGGGACCACAGTGAAAAACTGTTTTTT.

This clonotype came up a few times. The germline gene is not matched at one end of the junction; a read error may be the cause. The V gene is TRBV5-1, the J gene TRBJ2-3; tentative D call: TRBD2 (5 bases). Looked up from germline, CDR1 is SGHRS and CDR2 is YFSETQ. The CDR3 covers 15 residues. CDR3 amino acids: CASSLEEAPTDTQYF. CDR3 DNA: TGCGCCAGCAGTTTGGAGGAAGCTCCTACAGATACGCAGTATTTT.

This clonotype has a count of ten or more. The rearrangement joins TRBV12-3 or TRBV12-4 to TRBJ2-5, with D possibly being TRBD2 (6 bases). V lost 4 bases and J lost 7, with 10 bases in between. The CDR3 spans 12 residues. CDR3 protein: CASSSSERTQYF. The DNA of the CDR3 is TGTGCCAGCAGTTCTAGCGAAAGGACCCAGTACTTC.

CDR3 sequence reads: CSVEHPREAFF. The CDR3 region has the DNA TGCAGCGTTGAACACCCGAGGGAGGCTTTCTTT. The chain uses TRBV29-1 and TRBJ1-1; D ambiguous. Germline V lookup: CDR1 SQVTM, CDR2 ANQGSEA. This CDR3 contains 11 residues. Deletions cut 2 bases from V and 11 bases from J, with 12 bases between.

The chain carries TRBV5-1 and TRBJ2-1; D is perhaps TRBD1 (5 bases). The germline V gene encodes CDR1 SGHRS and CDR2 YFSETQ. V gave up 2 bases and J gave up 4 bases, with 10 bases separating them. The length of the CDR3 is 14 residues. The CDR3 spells CASSFSDSYNEQFF. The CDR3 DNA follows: TGCGCCAGCAGCTTCTCAGACAGTTACAATGAGCAGTTCTTC.

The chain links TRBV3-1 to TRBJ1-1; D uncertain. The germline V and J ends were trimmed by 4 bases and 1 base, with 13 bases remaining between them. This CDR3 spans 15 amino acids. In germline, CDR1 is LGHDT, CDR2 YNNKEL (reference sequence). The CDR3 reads CASSRSLLGNTEAFF. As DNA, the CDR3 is TGTGCCAGCAGCCGATCCCTCTTGGGGAACACTGAAGCTTTCTTT.

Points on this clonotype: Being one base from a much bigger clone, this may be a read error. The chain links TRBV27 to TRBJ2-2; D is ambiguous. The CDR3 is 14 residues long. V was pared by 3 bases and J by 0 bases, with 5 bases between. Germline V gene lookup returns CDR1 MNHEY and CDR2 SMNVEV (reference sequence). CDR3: CASSFGTNTGELFF. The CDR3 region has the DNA TGTGCCAGCAGTTTCGGCACGAACACCGGGGAGCTGTTTTTT.

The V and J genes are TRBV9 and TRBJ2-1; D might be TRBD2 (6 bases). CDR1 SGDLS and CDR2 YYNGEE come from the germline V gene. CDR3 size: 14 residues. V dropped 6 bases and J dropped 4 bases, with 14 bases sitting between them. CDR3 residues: CASTLSGDYNEQFF. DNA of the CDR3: TGTGCCAGCACCCTTAGCGGCGATTACAATGAGCAGTTCTTC.